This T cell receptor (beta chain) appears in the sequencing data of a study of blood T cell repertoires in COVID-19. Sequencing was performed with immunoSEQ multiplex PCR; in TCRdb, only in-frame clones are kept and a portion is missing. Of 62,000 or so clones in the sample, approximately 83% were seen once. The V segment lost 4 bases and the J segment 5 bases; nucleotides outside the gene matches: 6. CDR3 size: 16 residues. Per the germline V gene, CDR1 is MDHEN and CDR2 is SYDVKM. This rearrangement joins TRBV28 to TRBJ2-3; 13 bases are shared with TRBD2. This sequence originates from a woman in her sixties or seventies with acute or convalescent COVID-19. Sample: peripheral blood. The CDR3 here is CASSSGLAGVRDTQYF. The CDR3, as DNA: TGTGCCAGCAGTTCCGGACTAGCGGGGGTGAGAGATACGCAGTATTTT.